Described below is a single T cell receptor beta chain sequence and its context. The antigen it recognizes is unknown. No per-base quality is available; no much larger clone lies one base away. Genomic DNA was extracted from sorted cells for sequencing of the TCRbeta CDR3 region. The immunoSEQ Assay was used for sequencing of TCRbeta CDR3 regions. TCRdb mirrors the immuneACCESS table, restricted to in-frame sequences. Some clones are absent from its copies; in checked studies, under half trace to an unresolved V gene, and the reason for the others is unknown. The sample data list roughly 73,000 clones, and approximately 78% of these were observed just once. 1.1% of the sample is taken by the ten largest. This sample is drawn from a study of OX40 agonist ivuxolimab in advanced cancers. In terms of the full investigation: Ivuxolimab was a fully human IgG2 agonistic monoclonal antibody targeting the costimulatory receptor OX40 (CD134). The paper reports the monotherapy dose-escalation portion (N of about 50 patients) of the phase I ivuxolimab trial. Partial responses occurred in three dose-escalation patients: two with cutaneous melanoma and one with hepatocellular carcinoma. The purpose of peripheral TCRbeta sequencing was to test whether ivuxolimab changed TCR sequence diversity and led to clonal T-cell expansion. Patients were allowed to have had prior anti-PD-1, anti-PD-L1 or anti-CTLA-4 therapy, and about 40% of the dose-escalation patients had been treated with checkpoint inhibitors. Of the approximately 54 dose-escalation patients, hepatocellular carcinoma was present in around 19, melanoma in around 15, renal cell carcinoma in 9 and head and neck cancer in 9. In the dose-escalation cohort, 70% to 85% of patients were male, and the mean age was 60 years with a range of roughly 20 to 80. Intravenous ivuxolimab was administered to patients every 2 weeks at six dose levels: 0.01, 0.1, 0.3, 1.5, 3 and 10 mg/kg.

Points the paper makes about the study in general: At doses from 0.1 to 3.0 mg/kg, clonal expansion was seen in both CD4+ and CD8+ blood T cells between baseline and week 6. Which antigens the clonally expanded peripheral T cells were specific for was not determined. After ivuxolimab, expanded clones were on average more numerous among CD8+ T cells than among CD4+ T cells. Low levels of normalized T-cell clonal expansion were also shown by some nonresponding patients. In partial responders in the 0.1-3.0 mg/kg groups, normalized peripheral clonal expansion was found to be among the lowest, especially among CD8+ T cells.

Patients with autoimmune disease history or receiving systemic immunosuppression were excluded from the trial. Peripheral blood for TCR sequencing was drawn from every dose cohort at baseline, at cycle 4 day 1 and at cycle 7 day 1. Samples came from an open-label, multicenter, first-in-human phase I dose-escalation trial of ivuxolimab. Adults with locally advanced or metastatic melanoma, renal cell carcinoma, hepatocellular carcinoma or head and neck squamous cell carcinoma were enrolled in the trial. Before TCR sequencing, CD4+ T cells and CD8+ T cells from peripheral blood were sorted into separate populations. V loses 5 bases of germline sequence and J loses 6 bases, and the interval between the two ends is 11 bases. The germline V gene yields SQVTM for CDR1 and ANQGSEA for CDR2. The CDR3, cysteine through phenylalanine, is 12 amino acids long. The retained sequence is limited to the CDR3, 36 bases, with the frame set at the first base.

Rearrangement joined TRBV29-1 to TRBJ2-1; no D segment can be confidently identified. Specimen: CD4+ or CD8+ T cells sorted from blood, collected in a trial of the OX40 agonist ivuxolimab. The TCR sequence derives from an adult with an advanced solid tumor such as melanoma, head and neck, liver or kidney cancer. The DNA sequence is as follows: TGCAGCGTTATACCAAACTCCAATGAGCAGTTCTTC. It codes for CSVIPNSNEQFF.